One and the same sample provided the 25 T cell receptor beta chains below, sequenced in a study of blood T cell repertoires in COVID-19. Data came from immunoSEQ multiplex PCR; TCRdb stores just in-frame clones and leaves some out. The table includes approximately 230,000 clones, approximately 86% detected once. The sequencing sample was made of peripheral blood. The source of these receptors is a man older than 75 with acute or convalescent COVID-19.

This clone came up once. The chain carries TRBV5-4 and TRBJ2-1; a weak D match, TRBD2 (5 bases). Germline assignment: CDR1 SGHNT and CDR2 YYREEE (reference sequence). The CDR3 has 15 residues. Trimming removed 4 bases at V and 0 bases at J, with 11 bases between. The CDR3 reads CASSTSRSSYNEQFF. The CDR3 DNA reads as TGTGCCAGCAGCACTAGTAGGAGCTCCTACAATGAGCAGTTCTTC.

The chain combines TRBV28 with TRBJ2-1, with D uncertain. This CDR3 region has 13 residues. Trimming pared 8 bases from V and 3 bases from J, leaving 11 bases between. Germline loops: CDR1 MDHEN, CDR2 SYDVKM. This CDR3 is CASSPRNYNEQFF. Here the CDR3 DNA reads TGTGCCAGCTCTCCGAGGAACTACAATGAGCAGTTCTTC. The whole variable domain, filled in from reference TRBV28 and TRBJ2-1, reads DVKVTQSSRYLVKRTGEKVFLECVQDMDHENMFWYRQDPGLGLRLIYFSYDVKMKEKGDIPEGYSVSREKKERFSLILESASTNQTSMYLCASSPRNYNEQFFGPGTRLTVL.

This chain uses TRBV7-9 with TRBJ1-2, with D possibly being TRBD1 (6 bases). V was pared by 5 bases and J by 4 bases, with 11 bases between. The CDR3 spans 13 residues. Germline V lookup: CDR1 SEHNR, CDR2 FQNEAQ (reference sequence). CDR3 nucleotides: TGTGCCAGCAGCCAGGGGACCTTCTATGGCTACACCTTC. Translation: CASSQGTFYGYTF.

The chain uses TRBV5-5 and TRBJ1-1; a weak D match, TRBD1 (6 bases). The V end was cut by 0 bases, the J end by 4 bases, with 16 bases between. Germline assignment: CDR1 SGHKS and CDR2 YYEKEE (reference sequence). CDR3 length equals 16 residues. This CDR3 reads CASSLAPGGASTEAFF. The CDR3 bases are TGTGCCAGCAGCTTGGCCCCTGGGGGGGCGAGCACTGAAGCTTTCTTT.

This chain links TRBV9 with TRBJ1-6, with TRBD1 identical over 7 bases. The CDR3 is 15 residues long. J was trimmed by 7 bases and V by 4 bases; bases with no gene match: 8. CDR1 is SGDLS, CDR2 YYNGEE, per germline. CDR3 nucleotides: TGTGCCAGCAGCAGTACCGGGACAGAGAATTCACCCCTCCACTTT. Residues: CASSSTGTENSPLHF.

In this sample, this clone turned up a few times. The chain joins TRBV19 to TRBJ1-1; D is undetermined. Per the germline V gene, CDR1 is LNHDA and CDR2 is SQIVND (reference sequence). The CDR3 is 13 amino acids. V was shortened by 8 bases and J by 0 bases, with 10 bases between the two germline ends. CDR3 coding DNA: TGTGCCAGTGGGGAGACAATGAACACTGAAGCTTTCTTT. Its translation is CASGETMNTEAFF.

V usage is TRBV29-1 and J usage is TRBJ1-1; possibly TRBD1 for D (5 bases). Per the germline V gene, CDR1 is SQVTM and CDR2 is ANQGSEA. The CDR3 totals 14 residues. The V gene lost 5 bases and the J gene lost 3 bases, with 16 bases spanning the gap. The CDR3, as DNA: TGCAGCGTTCGCTCCCGGGGCGGGGACACTGAAGCTTTCTTT. Translated: CSVRSRGGDTEAFF.

The chain joins TRBV7-3 to TRBJ2-3; 10 nucleotides line up with TRBD1. With V trimmed by 2 bases and J by 4 bases, 3 bases remained unmatched. The CDR3 is 15 amino acids. In germline, CDR1 is SGHTA, CDR2 FQGTGA. CDR3 amino acids: CASSLGQGVADTQYF. The CDR3 bases are TGTGCCAGCAGCTTAGGACAGGGGGTGGCAGATACGCAGTATTTT. The full variable domain, its missing parts supplied by reference TRBV7-3 and TRBJ2-3, is GAGVSQTPSNKVTEKGKYVELRCDPISGHTALYWYRQSLGQGPEFLIYFQGTGAADDSGLPNDRFFAVRPEGSVSTLKIQRTERGDSAVYLCASSLGQGVADTQYFGPGTRLTVL.

This clone was observed once. The rearrangement uses TRBV28 and TRBJ1-1, with a tentative D call TRBD1 (6 bases). This CDR3 spans 15 amino acids. Germline-derived CDR1 and CDR2 are MDHEN and SYDVKM. V gave up 5 bases and J gave up 5 bases, with 18 bases separating them. The CDR3 sequence is CASSTLSTGRTEAFF. For the CDR3, the DNA is TGTGCCAGCAGTACACTCTCGACAGGAAGGACTGAAGCTTTCTTT.

The count of this clone is one. The chain joins TRBV28 to TRBJ2-4; D call uncertain. Germline CDR1 MDHEN, CDR2 SYDVKM. The ends were cut back, 3 bases at V and 1 base at J, with 10 bases in the middle. CDR3 size: 15 residues. CDR3 protein: CASSLNYEAKNIQYF. In DNA form, the CDR3 reads TGTGCCAGCAGTTTGAACTACGAGGCCAAAAACATTCAGTACTTC.

V usage is TRBV6-5 and J usage is TRBJ1-5; no definite D call. Trimming left V 6 bases short and J 2 bases short, with 14 bases between. The germline CDR1 and CDR2 sequences are MNHEY and SVGAGI. CDR3 length equals 15 residues. The CDR3 spells CASRQSGQGNQPQHF. CDR3 nucleotides: TGTGCCAGCAGGCAAAGTGGCCAGGGCAATCAGCCCCAGCATTTT.

The chain has TRBV19 and TRBJ2-7; a weak D match, TRBD2 (6 bases). The germline V gene encodes CDR1 LNHDA and CDR2 SQIVND (reference sequence). The CDR3 totals 15 residues. Trimming cost V 3 bases and J 6 bases, with 18 bases left between them. The CDR3 sequence is CASSMATLAGSEQYF. The CDR3 DNA reads as TGTGCCAGTAGTATGGCGACCCTCGCCGGGAGCGAGCAGTACTTC.

The J gene is TRBJ2-1, the V gene TRBV19; 8 bases are shared with TRBD2. The V gene end was trimmed by 4 bases and the J gene end by 2 bases; junction bases not matched to a gene: 10. Germline CDR1 and CDR2: LNHDA and SQIVND (reference sequence). The CDR3 is 17 residues long. The DNA of the CDR3 is TGTGCCAGTAGTAGGCTAGCGGGCCTTGGTCCCTACAATGAGCAGTTCTTC. Residues: CASSRLAGLGPYNEQFF.

This clone was seen a few times. This chain uses TRBV6-2 or TRBV6-3 with TRBJ1-6; D unresolved. Germline lookup yields CDR1 MNHEY and CDR2 SVGEGT. V was pared by 2 bases and J by 0 bases, with 17 bases between. The CDR3 is 19 residues long. The CDR3 region has the DNA TGTGCCAGCAGTTACCCAAATGGAAAAGCGAGCTCCTATAATTCACCCCTCCACTTT. It specifies CASSYPNGKASSYNSPLHF.

This clone showed up just once. V usage is TRBV7-2 and J usage is TRBJ1-5, with 8 positions matching TRBD1. This CDR3 is built from 16 residues. Germline assignment: CDR1 SGHTA and CDR2 FQGNSA. With V trimmed by 5 bases and J by 1 base, 7 bases remained unmatched. This chain's CDR3 is CASSPRTGRSNQPQHF. The CDR3 region has the DNA TGTGCCAGCAGCCCCCGGACAGGGAGAAGCAATCAGCCCCAGCATTTT. Looking up the rest from reference TRBV7-2 and TRBJ1-5 gives the full variable domain: GAGVSQSPSNKVTEKGKDVELRCDPISGHTALYWYRQSLGQGLEFLIYFQGNSAPDKSGLPSDRFSAERTGGSVSTLTIQRTQQEDSAVYLCASSPRTGRSNQPQHFGDGTRLSIL.

The chain joins TRBV19 to TRBJ1-5, with TRBD1 as a possible D gene (6 bases). V was trimmed by 4 bases and J by 3 bases, leaving 13 bases between them. Germline assignment: CDR1 LNHDA and CDR2 SQIVND (reference sequence). This CDR3 comprises 15 residues. The DNA for the CDR3 is TGTGCCAGTAGTAAATGGACAGAGAACAATCAGCCCCAGCATTTT. Translating it yields CASSKWTENNQPQHF.

The chain carries TRBV24-1 and TRBJ2-2, with D possibly TRBD1 on 5 matching bases. Trimming removed 0 bases at V and 5 bases at J, with 12 bases between. Germline V lookup: CDR1 KGHDR, CDR2 SFDVKD. There are 16 residues in the CDR3. The chain's CDR3 is CATSDLRSGKTGELFF. CDR3 nucleotides: TGTGCCACCAGTGATTTGAGGTCAGGGAAGACCGGGGAGCTGTTTTTT.

This chain connects TRBV11-1 to TRBJ2-7; D remains ambiguous. Germline V gene lookup returns CDR1 SGHAT and CDR2 FQDESV (reference sequence). Deletions cut 4 bases from V and 3 bases from J, with 19 bases between. The CDR3 contains 16 residues. The CDR3 sequence: CASSSNSQLTRYEQYF. CDR3 DNA sequence: TGTGCCAGCAGCTCCAATTCCCAACTGACACGCTACGAGCAGTACTTC.

The V call is TRBV19, the J call TRBJ2-5; weak D call: TRBD2 (6 bases). The CDR3 consists of 13 residues. Trimming removed 6 bases from V and 4 bases from J, with 12 bases in between. Germline V gene data show CDR1 as LNHDA and CDR2 as SQIVND (reference sequence). CDR3: CASRGPGGETQYF. For the CDR3, the DNA is TGTGCCAGTAGGGGACCCGGGGGAGAGACCCAGTACTTC.

This rearrangement joins TRBV19 to TRBJ1-1; 9 bases agree with TRBD1. J gave up 6 bases and V 4 bases, and 3 bases lay outside the gene matches. The germline gives CDR1 LNHDA, CDR2 SQIVND (reference sequence). This CDR3 is 13 amino acids long. DNA for the CDR3: TGTGCCAGTAGTAGGGGACAGGGAGCTGAAGCTTTCTTT. Residues: CASSRGQGAEAFF.

This chain joins TRBV7-8 and TRBJ2-2; D call uncertain. CDR1 and CDR2 (germline): SGHVS, FQNEAQ. Deletions cut 0 bases from V and 1 base from J, with 3 bases between. This CDR3 comprises 14 residues. The CDR3 coding sequence is TGTGCCAGCAGCTTAGCCCTGAACACCGGGGAGCTGTTTTTT. As protein: CASSLALNTGELFF. Using reference TRBV7-8 and TRBJ2-2 for the parts outside the CDR3, the full variable domain is GAGVSQSPRYKVAKRGQDVALRCDPISGHVSLFWYQQALGQGPEFLTYFQNEAQLDKSGLPSDRFFAERPEGSVSTLKIQRTQQEDSAVYLCASSLALNTGELFFGEGSRLTVL.

The rearrangement joins TRBV6-5 to TRBJ1-4, with TRBD1 identical over 7 bases. V shed 6 bases, J shed 7 bases, and the junction held 11 bases outside the gene matches. Germline V gene sequence: CDR1 MNHEY, CDR2 SVGAGI. CDR3 length: 15 amino acids. The CDR3 bases are TGTGCCAGCAGCTGGAACAGGGGTTCATCTGAAAAACTGTTTTTT. Its protein is CASSWNRGSSEKLFF.

The chain employs TRBV5-1 and TRBJ2-2; the D is unclear. Deletions cut 4 bases from V and 0 bases from J, with 10 bases between. The CDR3 is 15 amino acids. Germline assignment: CDR1 SGHRS and CDR2 YFSETQ. The CDR3 bases are TGCGCCAGCAGCCAAACAGAATCGAACACCGGGGAGCTGTTTTTT. Translating gives CASSQTESNTGELFF.

The chain has TRBV7-2 and TRBJ2-3; weak D call: TRBD1 (6 bases). Germline CDR1 and CDR2: SGHTA and FQGNSA. CDR3 length: 14 amino acids. The germline V and J ends were trimmed by 2 bases and 4 bases, with 10 bases remaining between them. CDR3 sequence reads: CASSLRGIADTQYF. CDR3 in DNA: TGTGCCAGCAGCTTAAGGGGGATCGCAGATACGCAGTATTTT.

The chain is built from TRBV6-6 and TRBJ2-1, with TRBD1 as a possible D gene (6 bases). The CDR3 covers 16 residues. Trimming pared 8 bases from V and 4 bases from J, leaving 21 bases between. In germline, CDR1 is MNHNY, CDR2 SVGAGI (reference sequence). The DNA for the CDR3 is TGTGCCAGCCTCGATCCGCAGGGGTTGGTGTACAATGAGCAGTTCTTC. Its protein is CASLDPQGLVYNEQFF.